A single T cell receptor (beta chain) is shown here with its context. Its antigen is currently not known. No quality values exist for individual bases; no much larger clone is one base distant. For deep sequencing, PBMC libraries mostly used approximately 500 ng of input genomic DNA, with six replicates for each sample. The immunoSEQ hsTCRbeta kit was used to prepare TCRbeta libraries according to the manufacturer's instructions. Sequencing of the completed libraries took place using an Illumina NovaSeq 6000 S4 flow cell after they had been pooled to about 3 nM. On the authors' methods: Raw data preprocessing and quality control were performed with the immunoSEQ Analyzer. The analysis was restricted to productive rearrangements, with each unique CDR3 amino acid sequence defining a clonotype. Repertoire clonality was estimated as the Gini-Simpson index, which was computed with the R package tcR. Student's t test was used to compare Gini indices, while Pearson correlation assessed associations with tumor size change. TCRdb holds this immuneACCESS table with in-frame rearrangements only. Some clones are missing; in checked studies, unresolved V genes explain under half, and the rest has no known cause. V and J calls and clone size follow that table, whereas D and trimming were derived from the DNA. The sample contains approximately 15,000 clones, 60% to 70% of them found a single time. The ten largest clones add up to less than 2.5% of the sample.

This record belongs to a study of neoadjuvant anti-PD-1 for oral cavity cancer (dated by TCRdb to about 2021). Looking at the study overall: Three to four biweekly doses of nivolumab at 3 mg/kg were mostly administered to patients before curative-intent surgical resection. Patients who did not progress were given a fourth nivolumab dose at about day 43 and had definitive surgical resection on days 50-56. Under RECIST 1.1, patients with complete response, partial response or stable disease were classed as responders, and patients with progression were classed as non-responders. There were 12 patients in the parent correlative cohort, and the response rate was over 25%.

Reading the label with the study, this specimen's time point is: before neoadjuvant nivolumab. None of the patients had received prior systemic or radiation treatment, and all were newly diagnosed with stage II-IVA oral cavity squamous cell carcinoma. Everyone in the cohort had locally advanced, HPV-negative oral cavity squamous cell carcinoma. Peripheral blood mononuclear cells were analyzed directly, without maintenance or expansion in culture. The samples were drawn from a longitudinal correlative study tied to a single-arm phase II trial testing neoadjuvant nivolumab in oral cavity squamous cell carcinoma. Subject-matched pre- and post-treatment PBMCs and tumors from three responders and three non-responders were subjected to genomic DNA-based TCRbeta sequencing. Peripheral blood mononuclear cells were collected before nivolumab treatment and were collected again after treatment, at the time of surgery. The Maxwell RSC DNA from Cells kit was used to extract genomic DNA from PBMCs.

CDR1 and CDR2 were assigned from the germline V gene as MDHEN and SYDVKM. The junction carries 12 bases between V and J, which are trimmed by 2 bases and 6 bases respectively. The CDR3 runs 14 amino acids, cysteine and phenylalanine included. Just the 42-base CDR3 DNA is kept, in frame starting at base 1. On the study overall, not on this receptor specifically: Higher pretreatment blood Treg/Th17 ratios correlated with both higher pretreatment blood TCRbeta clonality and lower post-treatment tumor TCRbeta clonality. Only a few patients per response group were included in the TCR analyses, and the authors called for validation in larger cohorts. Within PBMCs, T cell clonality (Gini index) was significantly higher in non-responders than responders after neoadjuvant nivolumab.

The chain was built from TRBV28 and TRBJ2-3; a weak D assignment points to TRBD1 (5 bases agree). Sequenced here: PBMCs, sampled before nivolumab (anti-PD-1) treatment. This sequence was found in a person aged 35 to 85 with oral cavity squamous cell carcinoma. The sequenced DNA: TGTGCCAGCAGTTTAGGGCAGGGTTTCGATACGCAGTATTTT. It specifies CASSLGQGFDTQYF.